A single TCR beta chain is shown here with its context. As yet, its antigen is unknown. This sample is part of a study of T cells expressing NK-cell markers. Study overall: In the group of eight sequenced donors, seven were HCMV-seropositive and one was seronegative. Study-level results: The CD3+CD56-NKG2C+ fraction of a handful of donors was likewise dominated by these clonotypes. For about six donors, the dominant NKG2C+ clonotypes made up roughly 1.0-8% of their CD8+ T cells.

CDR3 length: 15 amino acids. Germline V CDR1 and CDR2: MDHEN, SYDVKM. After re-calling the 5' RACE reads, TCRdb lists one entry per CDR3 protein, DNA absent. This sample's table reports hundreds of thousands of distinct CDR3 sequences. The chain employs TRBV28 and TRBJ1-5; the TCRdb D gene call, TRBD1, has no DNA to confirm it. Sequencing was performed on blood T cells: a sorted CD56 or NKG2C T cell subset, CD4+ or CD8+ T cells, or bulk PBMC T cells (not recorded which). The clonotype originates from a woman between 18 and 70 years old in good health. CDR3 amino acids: CASSFPRGAGQPQHF.